A single sample gave rise to the 18 T cell receptor beta chains below, sequenced in a study of long-term antiretroviral therapy in people with HIV. The assay used was immunoSEQ (version v3.0), run at survey level. Assay used: immunoSEQ multiplex PCR; TCRdb lists only in-frame clones, some missing. Found here are approximately 25,000 clones, around 88% of them singletons; the top ten hold under 6%. Sequenced here: unsorted PBMCs, sampled about 4.3 years after starting antiretroviral therapy. These receptor sequences come from a young man with HIV.

V gene TRBV9 combines with J gene TRBJ1-4; a possible D gene is TRBD1 (6 bases). Trimming removed 4 bases at V and 6 bases at J, with 13 bases between. The CDR3 contains 14 residues. In germline, CDR1 is SGDLS, CDR2 YYNGEE. In nucleotides, the CDR3 is TGTGCCAGCAGCCGAACAGGGTGGGATGAAAAACTGTTTTTT. Translated, it gives CASSRTGWDEKLFF. Full variable domain (rest looked up from reference TRBV9 and TRBJ1-4): DSGVTQTPKHLITATGQRVTLRCSPRSGDLSVYWYQQSLDQGLQFLIQYYNGEERAKGNILERFSAQQFPDLHSELNLSSLELGDSALYFCASSRTGWDEKLFFGSGTQLSVL.

The J gene is TRBJ2-7, the V gene TRBV4-2; 7 bases fit TRBD2. The germline V gene has CDR1 LGHNA and CDR2 YNFKEQ. The CDR3 runs 15 residues. Trimming cost V 1 base and J 4 bases; bases outside gene matches: 7. CDR3 protein: CASSQGAGTIYEQYF. CDR3 bases: TGTGCCAGCAGCCAAGGAGCCGGGACTATATACGAGCAGTACTTC.

This chain links TRBV7-2 with TRBJ1-2; the D is unclear. Germline CDR1 is SGHTA and CDR2 is FQGNSA. The ends were cut back, 5 bases at V and 0 bases at J, with 16 bases in the middle. CDR3 length: 16 residues. CDR3 coding DNA: TGTGCCAGCAGCCCAGTCGCAGGAGAACCTAACTATGGCTACACCTTC. Amino acid sequence: CASSPVAGEPNYGYTF.

Only a few counts were recorded for this clone. In DNA, the CDR3 is TGCGCCAGCAGGGAAGGGGGTTCGAGCACCGGGGAGCTGTTTTTT. The encoded protein is CASREGGSSTGELFF. V gene TRBV5-1 combines with J gene TRBJ2-2, with D perhaps matching TRBD1 (6 bases). The CDR3 has 15 residues. Germline CDR1 SGHRS, CDR2 YFSETQ. Trimming pared 5 bases from V and 4 bases from J, leaving 15 bases between.

The chain joins TRBV5-1 to TRBJ1-1; no definite D call. The CDR3 spans 14 residues. V lost 0 bases to trimming and J lost 1 base, with 7 bases between them. Germline lookup yields CDR1 SGHRS and CDR2 YFSETQ. The CDR3 nucleotides read TGCGCCAGCAGCTTGGGGGCAGGGAACACTGAAGCTTTCTTT. Protein sequence: CASSLGAGNTEAFF.

CDR3 loop: CASSRNPGTGVGYTF. The CDR3, as DNA: TGTGCCAGCAGCCGAAACCCCGGGACAGGGGTTGGCTACACCTTC. The rearrangement links TRBV4-2 to TRBJ1-2; 10 nucleotides line up with TRBD1. The CDR3 length is 15 residues. Germline V lookup: CDR1 LGHNA, CDR2 YNFKEQ. Losses at the gene ends were 4 bases for V and 7 bases for J; bases not matched to a gene: 9.

V is TRBV7-9 and J is TRBJ1-2; D might be TRBD1 (5 bases). Germline V gene sequence: CDR1 SEHNR, CDR2 FQNEAQ (reference sequence). The CDR3 has 16 residues. With 2 bases removed from V and 4 bases from J, the gap between germline ends came to 17 bases. DNA of the CDR3: TGTGCCAGCAGCTTAATGGGAGGCAGGGCTTCCTATGGCTACACCTTC. The encoded protein is CASSLMGGRASYGYTF.

The CDR3, as DNA: TGTGCCAGCAGACCGGACGGGACCTACGAGCAGTACTTC. Translation gives CASRPDGTYEQYF. V and J are TRBV6-5 and TRBJ2-7; TRBD2 might be the D (5 bases). The germline V and J ends were trimmed by 6 bases and 2 bases, with 11 bases remaining between them. CDR1 MNHEY and CDR2 SVGAGI come from the germline V gene. The CDR3 covers 13 residues.

The chain is built from TRBV5-1 and TRBJ2-1; D may be TRBD2 (6 bases). Germline V gives CDR1 SGHRS, CDR2 YFSETQ. Trimming cost V 2 bases and J 5 bases, with 14 bases left between them. The CDR3 is 15 amino acids. CDR3 amino acids: CASSFDSGLNNEQFF. CDR3 nucleotides: TGCGCCAGCAGCTTCGATAGCGGCTTAAACAATGAGCAGTTCTTC.

The rearrangement uses TRBV7-2 and TRBJ1-6; TRBD1 matches at 7 bases. Germline CDR1 is SGHTA and CDR2 is FQGNSA. CDR3 length: 15 residues. V lost 3 bases, J lost 10 bases, and 9 bases stayed unmatched. The CDR3 loop is CASSFLDRDLSPLHF. The DNA of the CDR3 is TGTGCCAGCAGCTTCCTAGACAGGGACCTATCACCCCTCCACTTT.

The chain couples TRBV6-5 to TRBJ2-1; a weak D match, TRBD1 (5 bases). Trimming took off 4 bases at V and 3 bases at J, with 13 bases between the two ends. The CDR3 loop spans 15 amino acids. Germline assignment: CDR1 MNHEY and CDR2 SVGAGI. CDR3 residues: CASSSDSAIYNEQFF. CDR3 nucleotides: TGTGCCAGCAGTTCCGACAGCGCTATCTACAATGAGCAGTTCTTC.

This chain connects TRBV4-1 to TRBJ1-1; D call uncertain. Germline V gives CDR1 MGHRA, CDR2 YSYEKL. Trimming shortened V by 2 bases and J by 6 bases, and 13 bases separated the two germline ends. The CDR3 extends over 14 amino acids. The CDR3 DNA sequence: TGCGCCAGCAGCCAAAATTACTATTTGGCTGAAGCTTTCTTT. It encodes CASSQNYYLAEAFF.

The chain links TRBV7-3 to TRBJ2-7, with D possibly TRBD1 on 6 matching bases. The length of the CDR3 is 15 residues. V lost 5 bases to trimming and J lost 2 bases, with 16 bases between them. In germline, CDR1 is SGHTA, CDR2 FQGTGA. The CDR3 DNA sequence: TGTGCCAGCAGCCTCACCGGGACACCAACCTACGAGCAGTACTTC. It translates to CASSLTGTPTYEQYF.

The genes are TRBV5-5 and TRBJ2-1, with D maybe TRBD2 (5 bases). Germline CDR1 and CDR2: SGHKS and YYEKEE (reference sequence). V was cut by 1 base and J by 10 bases, with 15 bases left in between. The CDR3 is 14 residues long. The CDR3 sequence is CASSLWTGKAEQFF. CDR3 DNA sequence: TGTGCCAGCAGCTTGTGGACGGGAAAGGCGGAGCAGTTCTTC.

The CDR3 DNA reads as TGTGCCATCAGTGAGTGGGGGGAGGAGGCAGATACGCAGTATTTT. Amino acid sequence: CAISEWGEEADTQYF. The rearrangement joins TRBV10-3 to TRBJ2-3, with a possible D match to TRBD2 (6 bases). Germline V lookup: CDR1 ENHRY, CDR2 SYGVKD. V was shortened by 1 base and J by 4 bases, with 12 bases between the two germline ends. The CDR3 loop spans 15 amino acids.

The J gene is TRBJ2-2, the V gene TRBV6-5; either TRBD1 or TRBD2 may fit D (6 bases each). Trimming removed 10 bases from V and 3 bases from J, with 15 bases in between. The CDR3 contains 14 residues. Germline CDR1 is MNHEY and CDR2 is SVGAGI. In DNA form, the CDR3 reads TGTGCCACCCTCTCTAGGGGGGACACCGGGGAGCTGTTTTTT. Residues: CATLSRGDTGELFF.

CDR3 nucleotides: TGTGCCAGCAGCTTGGAGGGGGGTTCTGGCTACACCTTC. Translation: CASSLEGGSGYTF. This rearrangement joins TRBV5-5 to TRBJ1-2; D may be TRBD1 (6 bases). Germline CDR1 reads SGHKS; CDR2 reads YYEKEE (reference sequence). The V gene lost 0 bases and the J gene lost 7 bases, with 10 bases spanning the gap. This CDR3 is built from 13 residues.

The CDR3 bases are TGTGCCAGCGGGAGGATAATGGGCACTGAAGCTTTCTTT. Its translation is CASGRIMGTEAFF. This chain joins TRBV19 and TRBJ1-1, with no clear D. Germline V lookup: CDR1 LNHDA, CDR2 SQIVND (reference sequence). V was shortened by 9 bases and J by 4 bases, with 15 bases between the two germline ends. The CDR3 is 13 amino acids.